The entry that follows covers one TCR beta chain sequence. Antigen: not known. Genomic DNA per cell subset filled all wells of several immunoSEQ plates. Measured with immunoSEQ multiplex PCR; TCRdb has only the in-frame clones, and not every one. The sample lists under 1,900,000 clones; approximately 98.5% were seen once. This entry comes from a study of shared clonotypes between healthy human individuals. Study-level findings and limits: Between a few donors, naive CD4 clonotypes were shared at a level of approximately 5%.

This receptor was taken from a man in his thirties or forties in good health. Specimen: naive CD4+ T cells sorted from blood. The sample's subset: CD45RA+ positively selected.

In DNA, the CDR3 is TGCGCCAGCAGCTCCGGGACCAGGGCCTACAATGAGCAGTTCTTC. It encodes CASSSGTRAYNEQFF. The V and J genes are TRBV5-1 and TRBJ2-1; D tentatively fits TRBD1 or TRBD2 (5 bases each). The germline gives CDR1 SGHRS, CDR2 YFSETQ. This CDR3 contains 15 residues. V was cut by 3 bases and J by 2 bases, with 12 bases left in between.